This passage covers 11 T cell receptor beta chains from one sample sequenced in a study of cytomegalovirus exposure and HLA in healthy donors. Both 60 Vbeta primers and 13 Jbeta primers went into the PCR. Clones were read by immunoSEQ multiplex PCR, and TCRdb kept only the in-frame ones, dropping some. The sample yields over 200,000 clones, around 89% seen once. Sequenced input: PBMCs. These receptors all come from a woman in her late teens or twenties in good health and CMV-seronegative.

The chain links TRBV9 to TRBJ1-6; 9 nucleotides agree with TRBD1. Germline CDR1 and CDR2: SGDLS and YYNGEE. With 4 bases clipped from V and 10 bases from J, the junction kept 6 bases outside the gene matches. This CDR3 contains 14 residues. This chain's CDR3 is CASSLGQGTSPLHF. DNA for the CDR3: TGTGCCAGCAGCCTGGGACAGGGTACGTCACCCCTCCACTTT. The full variable domain, completed using reference TRBV9 and TRBJ1-6, is DSGVTQTPKHLITATGQRVTLRCSPRSGDLSVYWYQQSLDQGLQFLIQYYNGEERAKGNILERFSAQQFPDLHSELNLSSLELGDSALYFCASSLGQGTSPLHFGNGTRLTVT.

The genes are TRBV5-6 and TRBJ2-7; D perhaps matches TRBD1 (6 bases). Germline CDR1 reads SGHDT; CDR2 reads YYEEEE. The CDR3 sequence is 15 residues long. V dropped 0 bases and J dropped 4 bases, with 14 bases sitting between them. The CDR3, as DNA: TGTGCCAGCAGCTTGGCGTGGTGGCAGGGGTACGAGCAGTACTTC. It yields the protein CASSLAWWQGYEQYF. The full variable domain, its missing parts supplied by reference TRBV5-6 and TRBJ2-7, is DAGVTQSPTHLIKTRGQQVTLRCSPKSGHDTVSWYQQALGQGPQFIFQYYEEEERQRGNFPDRFSGHQFPNYSSELNVNALLLGDSALYLCASSLAWWQGYEQYFGPGTRLTVT.

CDR3 coding DNA: TGTGCCAGCAGCGTAGGACGTGAGGCGGGAGAGGGGTTTGGTGTGCGCTGGCGCCCCTACGAGCAGTACTTC. It codes for CASSVGREAGEGFGVRWRPYEQYF. The gene calls are TRBV9 and TRBJ2-7; 7 nucleotides line up with TRBD2. Germline CDR1 and CDR2: SGDLS and YYNGEE. This CDR3 region has 24 residues. Unmatched junction bases numbered 32, after V lost 0 bases and J lost 2 bases.

The V call is TRBV4-3, the J call TRBJ2-1; 13 nucleotides align to TRBD2. Germline assignment: CDR1 LGHNA and CDR2 YSLEER. With 4 bases clipped from V and 9 bases from J, the junction kept 9 bases outside the gene matches. This CDR3 has 16 residues. DNA for the CDR3: TGCGCCAGCAGCCGCCCACTAGCGGGGGGGCCCAGTGAGCAGTTCTTC. It encodes CASSRPLAGGPSEQFF.

J is TRBJ1-1 and V is TRBV7-2; the D gene is possibly TRBD1 (5 bases). CDR1 SGHTA and CDR2 FQGNSA come from the germline V gene. The CDR3 sequence is 19 residues long. V lost 5 bases, J lost 4 bases, and 29 bases lay in between. The CDR3 is CASSPGRGGLLLSATEAFF. CDR3 coding DNA: TGTGCCAGCAGCCCAGGGCGGGGGGGACTCCTCCTTTCAGCCACTGAAGCTTTCTTT.

The V and J genes are TRBV6-5 and TRBJ1-2; 8 nucleotides line up with TRBD1. The germline V gene encodes CDR1 MNHEY and CDR2 SVGAGI. V dropped 4 bases and J dropped 2; count of bases not matched to a gene: 3. The CDR3 is 14 amino acids. In DNA, the CDR3 is TGTGCCAGCAGTTTCCGACAGGGGAACTATGGCTACACCTTC. Translated, it gives CASSFRQGNYGYTF.

CDR3 in DNA: TGTGCCAGCATAGGGAGCTCCTATAATTCACCCCTCCACTTT. It translates to CASIGSSYNSPLHF. The rearrangement joins TRBV2 to TRBJ1-6, with D unresolved. V was pared by 7 bases and J by 0 bases, with 7 bases between. The CDR3 is made up of 14 amino acids. Looked up from germline, CDR1 is SNHLY and CDR2 is FYNNEI.

This rearrangement joins TRBV14 to TRBJ2-1; 9 nucleotides match TRBD2. The CDR3 extends over 16 amino acids. In germline, CDR1 is SGHDN, CDR2 FVKESK. J gave up 6 bases and V 0 bases, and 6 bases lay outside the gene matches. The CDR3 sequence: CASSQDPSGTSNEQFF. DNA of the CDR3: TGTGCCAGCAGCCAAGATCCTAGCGGGACTTCCAATGAGCAGTTCTTC.

The V and J genes are TRBV5-1 and TRBJ2-7, with D perhaps TRBD2 (5 bases). This CDR3 has 12 residues. CDR1 is SGHRS and CDR2 is YFSETQ in the germline V gene. Trimming left V 7 bases short and J 4 bases short, with 12 bases between. CDR3 nucleotides: TGCGCCAGCCGAGGGTCACAGTACGAGCAGTACTTC. Its translation is CASRGSQYEQYF.

The CDR3 DNA is TGTGCCAGCAGGGGATTAGCGGGGGGCACAGATACGCAGTATTTT. This translates into CASRGLAGGTDTQYF. V is TRBV7-9 and J is TRBJ2-3, with 9 bases lining up with TRBD2. The CDR3 runs to 15 residues. Germline loops: CDR1 SEHNR, CDR2 FQNEAQ (reference sequence). After removal of 6 bases from V and 1 base from J, the junction contained 5 bases not matched to a gene.

The chain combines TRBV5-8 with TRBJ2-7; 9 nucleotides agree with TRBD2. Germline V gene lookup returns CDR1 SGHTS and CDR2 YDEGEE. Losses at the gene ends were 2 bases for V and 7 bases for J; bases not matched to a gene: 13. This CDR3 is built from 16 residues. Written as DNA, the CDR3 is TGTGCCAGCAGCTTATATCGGCTAGCGGGAACTCGAGAGCAGTACTTC. It encodes CASSLYRLAGTREQYF.